Given below is one TCR beta chain in context. No antigen is known for it. This sample was taken from a study of metastatic and nonmetastatic thyroid tumors. Study overall: Malignant and benign thyroid patients had repertoires compared in peripheral blood and tumor or nodule tissue.

Not a single patient had been given any form of treatment at any point before undergoing thyroid surgery. This CDR3 region has 16 residues. Germline values: CDR1 SGHKS, CDR2 YYEKEE (reference sequence). Trimming removed 1 base at V and 1 base at J, with 12 bases between. Original data processing: A papillary thyroid cancer distant-metastasis classifier was built from CDR3 differences across clinicopathological groups. TCRdb reanalyzed the PCR reads via MiXCR. TCRdb, not the authors, supplied the V and J calls. Of around 30,000 clones listed, under 15% are singletons. Study-level points and caveats: In both blood and tumor samples, TCR beta diversity was reported significantly higher for malignant than benign nodules.

The sample comprised blood. The clonotype was recovered from a female donor with papillary thyroid cancer or a benign thyroid nodule (not recorded which). Some clones in this sample may be carry-over from other donors' samples. V is TRBV5-5 and J is TRBJ1-5, with a possible D match to TRBD1 (5 bases). CDR3 sequence reads: CASSLSGEWSNQPQHF. CDR3 sequence (DNA): TGTGCCAGCAGCTTGTCGGGGGAATGGAGCAATCAGCCCCAGCATTTT.